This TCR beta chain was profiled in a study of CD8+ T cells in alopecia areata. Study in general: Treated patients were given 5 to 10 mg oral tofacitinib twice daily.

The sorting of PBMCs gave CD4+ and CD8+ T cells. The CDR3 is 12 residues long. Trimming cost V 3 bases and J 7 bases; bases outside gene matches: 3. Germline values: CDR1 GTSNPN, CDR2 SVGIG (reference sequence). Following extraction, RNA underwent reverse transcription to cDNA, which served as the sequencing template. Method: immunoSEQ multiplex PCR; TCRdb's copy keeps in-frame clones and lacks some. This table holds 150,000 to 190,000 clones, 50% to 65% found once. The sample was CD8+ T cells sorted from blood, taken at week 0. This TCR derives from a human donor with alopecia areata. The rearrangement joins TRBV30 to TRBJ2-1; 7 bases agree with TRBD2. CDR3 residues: CAWSGGTNEQFF. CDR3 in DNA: TGTGCCTGGAGCGGGGGGACGAATGAGCAGTTCTTC.